This T cell receptor (beta chain) was recovered during a study of CXCR3-negative and CXCR3-positive naive CD8 T cells. Study as a whole: Every library held about 1.5 +/- 0.3 million TRB reads, and the total came to roughly 150 million.

Turning to this clonotype: Its specificity is unknown.

Libraries of TRB cDNA were made by 5' RACE and carried UMIs. Following a re-call of the 5' RACE reads, TCRdb has one entry per CDR3 protein and lacks DNA. The listing records tens of thousands of distinct CDR3 sequences. General observations from the study: Naive CXCR3-positive cells had TRB CDR3s more hydrophobic than those of CXCR3-negative naive cells.

Germline-derived CDR1 and CDR2 are SEHNR and FQNEAQ (reference sequence). This CDR3 contains 20 residues. The V gene is TRBV7-9, the J gene TRBJ2-1; the TRBD2 assignment by TCRdb is unverifiable without DNA. This clonotype was sampled from a human donor in good health. Some clones in this sample may be carry-over from other donors' samples. Sequences were obtained from naive CXCR3+ CD8+ T cells from blood. Regarding subset: CD45RO-CCR7+CD27+CD95- naive CD8+ T cells expressing CXCR3 (TNR3+). The CDR3 spells CASSHPMAGGFDGGYNEQFF.